This entry is about one TCR beta chain. The antigen is unknown. The data were produced by immunoSEQ multiplex PCR, yet TCRdb's version contains in-frame clones alone and is incomplete. The data hold tens of thousands of clones, with roughly 87% observed a single time. These data are taken from a study of T cell responses to AZD1222 COVID-19 vaccine. Regarding the study as a whole: Reportedly, nearly half of unique spike TCRs recognized epitopes outside B.1.351/B.1.1.7 mutations.

The CDR3 extends over 14 amino acids. The germline gives CDR1 GTSNPN, CDR2 SVGIG (reference sequence). V was trimmed by 3 bases and J by 8 bases, leaving 16 bases between them. This chain links TRBV30 with TRBJ1-4, with no clear D. The specimen was peripheral blood, collected on day 0 of AZD1222 vaccination. This receptor was taken from an adult in good health. CDR3 nucleotides: TGTGCCTGGAGGGCGACCTGGAACGACGAAAAACTGTTTTTT. Encoded protein: CAWRATWNDEKLFF.